These T cell receptor beta chains were read from a single sample in a study of PD-L1 blockade in urothelial cancer. Data came from immunoSEQ multiplex PCR; TCRdb stores just in-frame clones and leaves some out. The sample lists under 130,000 clones, approximately 85% occurring once. Sequencing was performed on PBMCs, taken around atezolizumab (anti-PD-L1) treatment. These receptors were taken from a man between 50 and 59 years old with urothelial cancer. Both conserved end residues are part of each CDR3. D genes are given only for firm matches. Size is stated for part of the rows, as once, few or many counts, or as a class when the clone is expanded.

TRBJ1-1 | NA | NA | TRBV7-9 | 14 | TGTGCCAGCAGCTCGATCGACATCGGGGGAAAAGCTTTCTTT | CASSSIDIGGKAFF
TRBJ2-7 | NA | TRBD2 | TRBV11-2 | 16 | TGTGCCAGCAGCTGGGGTTCGGGAGGGCTGGCCTACGAGCAGTACTTC | CASSWGSGGLAYEQYF
TRBJ2-3 | NA | NA | TRBV10-3 | 13 | TGTGCCATCAGCACTACAGGGAAGGATACGCAGTATTTT | CAISTTGKDTQYF
TRBJ2-3 | once | NA | TRBV5-4 | 13 | TGTGCCAGCAGCTTGTCGGGGACAGATACGCAGTATTTT | CASSLSGTDTQYF
TRBJ1-2 | NA | NA | TRBV10-2 | 13 | TGCGCCAGCAGTGAAGGTGGGCACTATGGCTACACCTTC | CASSEGGHYGYTF
TRBJ2-7 | NA | TRBD1 | TRBV12-5 | 16 | TGTGCTAGTGGTTTCTCCCCCATGGTGACAGGGCGCGAGCAGTACTTC | CASGFSPMVTGREQYF
TRBJ2-3 | NA | NA | TRBV29-1 | 14 | TGCAGCGTGCCAGCCAGGGCTCTTTTGGATACGCAGTATTTT | CSVPARALLDTQYF
TRBJ2-1 | NA | NA | TRBV18 | 16 | TGTGCCAGCTCACCACTGCGGGGTAGCTCCTACAATGAGCAGTTCTTC | CASSPLRGSSYNEQFF
TRBJ1-2 | once | NA | TRBV6-1 | 14 | TGTGCCAGCAGTGAGTACGTCTCAGGGTATGGCTACACCTTC | CASSEYVSGYGYTF
TRBJ2-3 | few | NA | TRBV11-2 | 17 | TGTGCCAGCAGCCGGGGCATCGAGCGGGCCAGGGCAGATACGCAGTATTTT | CASSRGIERARADTQYF
TRBJ1-5 | NA | NA | TRBV15 | 16 | TGTGCCACCAGCAGAGAGGCAGGGCTTAGCAATCAGCCCCAGCATTTT | CATSREAGLSNQPQHF
TRBJ2-3 | NA | NA | TRBV5-1 | 15 | TGCGCCAGCAGTTTGTCCGCTCGGGGGACAGATACGCAGTATTTT | CASSLSARGTDTQYF
TRBJ2-5 | NA | NA | TRBV7-2 | 14 | TGTGCCAGCACCCCGCCAGGAGGGGGCGAGACCCAGTACTTC | CASTPPGGGETQYF
TRBJ1-1 | NA | NA | TRBV6-5 | 15 | TGTGCCAGCAGTTACGGGGGGGGCTGGGCGGGTGAAGCTTTCTTT | CASSYGGGWAGEAFF
TRBJ1-6 | NA | TRBD1 | TRBV2 | 15 | TGTGCCAGCAGAGCGACCGGGACAGGGCTCTCACCCCTCCACTTT | CASRATGTGLSPLHF
TRBJ2-5 | NA | NA | TRBV2 | 11 | TGTGCCAGCAGATTACAAGAGACCCAGTACTTC | CASRLQETQYF
TRBJ1-1 | NA | NA | TRBV7-3 | 14 | TGTGCCAGCAGCCAGACAGGAACGAACACTGAAGCTTTCTTT | CASSQTGTNTEAFF
TRBJ2-1 | NA | TRBD2 | TRBV10-2 | 17 | TGCGCCAGCAGTGTAAATCCCCTAGCGGGAGTGGTCAATGAGCAGTTCTTC | CASSVNPLAGVVNEQFF
TRBJ2-1 | NA | TRBD2 | TRBV4-2 | 17 | TGTGCCAGCAGCCAAACCCATACTAGCGGACCAGACAATGAGCAGTTCTTC | CASSQTHTSGPDNEQFF
TRBJ1-4 | once | NA | TRBV6-1 | 14 | TGTGCCAGCAGTAGGCAGGCCACAAATGAAAAACTGTTTTTT | CASSRQATNEKLFF
TRBJ1-2 | few | NA | TRBV19 | 12 | TGTGCCAGTAACAGGGCAAACTATGGCTACACCTTC | CASNRANYGYTF
TRBJ1-5 | NA | TRBD1 | TRBV5-1 | 15 | TGCGCCAGCAGCTTCACAGGGGGGAAGGATCAGCCCCAGCATTTT | CASSFTGGKDQPQHF
TRBJ1-3 | once | NA | TRBV4-1 | 14 | TGCGCCAGCAGCCAAGTCGGGGTCGGAAACACCATATATTTT | CASSQVGVGNTIYF
TRBJ2-2 | NA | NA | TRBV7-6 | 16 | TGTGCCAGCAGCTTGCCCCCGGGAGAAGTGGCCGGGGAGCTGTTTTTT | CASSLPPGEVAGELFF
TRBJ2-2 | NA | TRBD1 | TRBV28 | 17 | TGTGCCATTCCCGTTGTCCGGGACAGAGCGAACACCGGGGAGCTGTTTTTT | CAIPVVRDRANTGELFF
TRBJ2-1 | few | NA | TRBV6-5 | 15 | TGTGCCAGCAGTTACTCGACGGGGAACTACAATGAGCAGTTCTTC | CASSYSTGNYNEQFF
TRBJ1-1 | NA | NA | TRBV29-1 | 14 | TGCAGCGTTGAAGTCAGGGGAAGGGTAACTGAAGCTTTCTTT | CSVEVRGRVTEAFF
TRBJ2-7 | NA | NA | TRBV30 | 12 | TGTGCCGGGAGTCGCCCTTCTTACGAGCAGTACTTC | CAGSRPSYEQYF
TRBJ2-7 | NA | NA | TRBV28 | 15 | TGTGCCAGCAGTACTGCAGGGGCCCTCGTCCACGAGCAGTACTTC | CASSTAGALVHEQYF
TRBJ1-1 | NA | NA | TRBV5-1 | 17 | TGCGCCAGCAGCTTTCTGGGAAAGGACACCATGAACACTGAAGCTTTCTTT | CASSFLGKDTMNTEAFF
TRBJ1-2 | NA | TRBD1 | TRBV6-1 | 14 | TGTGCCAGCAGTGAGGGGGACAGGATTGCGGGCTACACCTTC | CASSEGDRIAGYTF
TRBJ1-2 | once | NA | TRBV15 | 14 | TGTGCCACCAGCAGAGCTAGTACAGGGTATGGCTACACCTTC | CATSRASTGYGYTF
TRBJ2-1 | NA | TRBD2 | TRBV7-8 | 16 | TGTGCCAGCAGCTTAGGACTAGCGGGGGGGGACAATGAGCAGTTCTTC | CASSLGLAGGDNEQFF
TRBJ1-6 | NA | TRBD1 | TRBV5-1 | 14 | TGCGCCAGCAGCTTGGGACAGGGGGCTTGGGACCTCCACTTT | CASSLGQGAWDLHF
TRBJ2-7 | NA | NA | TRBV28 | 16 | TGTGCCACCAAAGACGGGACAAAGAGAGGGCCCTACGAGCAGTACTTC | CATKDGTKRGPYEQYF
TRBJ1-5 | NA | NA | TRBV5-1 | 16 | TGCGCCAGCATTACGAGGGGGGGTCCCGGCAATCAGCCCCAGCATTTT | CASITRGGPGNQPQHF
TRBJ1-1 | NA | NA | TRBV7-9 | 15 | TGTGCCAGCAGCTTATCAGGGGTGTTGGACACTGAAGCTTTCTTT | CASSLSGVLDTEAFF
TRBJ1-4 | NA | NA | TRBV25-1 | 16 | TGTGCCAGCAGTGAATATCGCGCGACGGGTACTGAAAAACTGTTTTTT | CASSEYRATGTEKLFF
TRBJ2-7 | NA | TRBD2 | TRBV9 | 16 | TGTGCCAGCAGCCCGAGACTAGCGGGAGGGCCCGACGAGCAGTACTTC | CASSPRLAGGPDEQYF
TRBJ2-7 | NA | TRBD2 | TRBV9 | 16 | TGTGCCAGCAGCGTAGGAATCGGACTAGCCCAGTACGAGCAGTACTTC | CASSVGIGLAQYEQYF
TRBJ2-1 | NA | TRBD2 | TRBV7-7 | 14 | TGTGCTAGCAGCTTAGATGGCGGGAGAGGCGAGCAGTTCTTC | CASSLDGGRGEQFF
TRBJ1-1 | NA | TRBD1 | TRBV27 | 14 | TGTGCCAGCAGTATACGACAGGGGGTCGGTGAAGCTTTCTTT | CASSIRQGVGEAFF
TRBJ2-5 | NA | TRBD2 | TRBV19 | 14 | TGTGCCAGTAGTACCCTAGCGGGAGAAGAGACCCAGTACTTC | CASSTLAGEETQYF
TRBJ1-5 | NA | NA | TRBV6-6 | 14 | TGTGCCAGCAGTTACGAGCCTAGCAATCAGCCCCAGCATTTT | CASSYEPSNQPQHF
TRBJ2-5 | NA | TRBD2 | TRBV25-1 | 17 | TGTGCCAGCAGTGAATACCGGACTAGCGGGAGTGCAGAGACCCAGTACTTC | CASSEYRTSGSAETQYF
TRBJ2-6 | NA | NA | TRBV6-4 | 15 | TGTGCCAGCAGCGCAGGTTTCTCTGGGGCCAACGTCCTGACTTTC | CASSAGFSGANVLTF
TRBJ2-2 | NA | NA | TRBV7-3 | 15 | TGTGCCAGCAGCTCTCCTCCCGGGATGACCGGGGAGCTGTTTTTT | CASSSPPGMTGELFF
TRBJ1-3 | NA | TRBD1 | TRBV30 | 13 | TGTGCCTGGGACAGGGTGAATGGAAACACCATATATTTT | CAWDRVNGNTIYF
TRBJ1-3 | NA | TRBD1 | TRBV28 | 14 | TGTGCCAGCAGTGGGACAGGGCTAGGAAACACCATATATTTT | CASSGTGLGNTIYF
TRBJ2-7 | few | TRBD2 | TRBV19 | 15 | TGTGCCAGTAGTCGCGCTAGCGGGAGAAACTACGAGCAGTACTTC | CASSRASGRNYEQYF
TRBJ2-7 | NA | TRBD2 | TRBV28 | 19 | TGTGCCAGCAGTTATAACGGGGGGGTAGCGGGGAGCCCGAGGGGTGAGCAGTACTTC | CASSYNGGVAGSPRGEQYF
TRBJ2-3 | NA | NA | TRBV7-3 | 13 | TGTGCCAGCAGTAGCGTTGGCACAGATACGCAGTATTTT | CASSSVGTDTQYF
TRBJ2-7 | NA | NA | TRBV19 | 15 | TGTGCCAGTAGTCTCCAACAGGGCCCCTCCTACGAGCAGTACTTC | CASSLQQGPSYEQYF
TRBJ2-1 | NA | TRBD1 | TRBV14 | 15 | TGTGCCAGCAGCCCCAAGACAGGGGTTCGCAATGAGCAGTTCTTC | CASSPKTGVRNEQFF
TRBJ2-5 | NA | TRBD2 | TRBV27 | 15 | TGTGCCAGCAGTTACGGGGGAGGGCCGTTCGAGACCCAGTACTTC | CASSYGGGPFETQYF
TRBJ2-1 | NA | TRBD2 | TRBV11-3 | 14 | TGTGCCAGCAGCTCCCCCGGACTAGCGGGAACCCAGTTCTTC | CASSSPGLAGTQFF
TRBJ2-5 | NA | TRBD2 | TRBV30 | 13 | TGTGCCTGGAGTACGCGGGGGAAAGAGACCCAGTACTTC | CAWSTRGKETQYF
TRBJ2-3 | NA | NA | TRBV10-3 | 15 | TGTGCCATCACCTCGACAGGTCGACGCACAGATACGCAGTATTTT | CAITSTGRRTDTQYF
TRBJ2-7 | NA | TRBD1 | TRBV28 | 14 | TGTGCCAGCAGTCCGTGGGACAGTTCCTACGAGCAGTACTTC | CASSPWDSSYEQYF